The 2 T cell receptor beta chains below come from one sample, sequenced in a study of blood T cell repertoires in COVID-19. The method was immunoSEQ multiplex PCR; TCRdb's version includes in-frame clones alone and lacks a portion of them. The sample holds 400,000 or so clones; about 90% are singletons and the top ten take under 0.7%. Material for sequencing was PBMCs or T cells enriched from blood (not recorded which). The source of these receptors is a man between 18 and 35 years old who had recovered from COVID-19.

The rearrangement uses TRBV27 and TRBJ1-2, with D maybe TRBD1 (5 bases). Germline CDR1 and CDR2: MNHEY and SMNVEV (reference sequence). V dropped 5 bases and J dropped 5 bases, with 21 bases sitting between them. The CDR3 contains 16 residues. The chain's CDR3 is CASSPGGRLGRYGYTF. CDR3 DNA sequence: TGTGCCAGCAGTCCGGGAGGGAGACTGGGGCGGTATGGCTACACCTTC.

This sequence joins TRBV6-4 and TRBJ2-1; 8 bases are a match to TRBD2. Looked up from germline, CDR1 is MRHNA and CDR2 is SNTAGT. The CDR3 contains 16 residues. Trimming cost V 3 bases and J 7 bases; bases outside gene matches: 11. CDR3 DNA: TGTGCCAGCAGTGATACGTGGTCTAGCGGGCTTAATGAGCAGTTCTTC. This translates into CASSDTWSSGLNEQFF.